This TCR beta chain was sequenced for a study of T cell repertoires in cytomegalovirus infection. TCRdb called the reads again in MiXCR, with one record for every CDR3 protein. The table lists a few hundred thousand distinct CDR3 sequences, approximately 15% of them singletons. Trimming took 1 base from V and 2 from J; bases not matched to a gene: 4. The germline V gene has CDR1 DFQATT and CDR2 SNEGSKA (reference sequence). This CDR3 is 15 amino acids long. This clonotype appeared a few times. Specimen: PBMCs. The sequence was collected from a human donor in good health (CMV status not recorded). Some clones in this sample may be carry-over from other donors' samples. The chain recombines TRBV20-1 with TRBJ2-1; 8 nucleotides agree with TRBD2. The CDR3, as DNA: TGCAGTGCTAGAGCAACTAGCGGAGCCTACAATGAGCAGTTCTTC. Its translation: CSARATSGAYNEQFF.